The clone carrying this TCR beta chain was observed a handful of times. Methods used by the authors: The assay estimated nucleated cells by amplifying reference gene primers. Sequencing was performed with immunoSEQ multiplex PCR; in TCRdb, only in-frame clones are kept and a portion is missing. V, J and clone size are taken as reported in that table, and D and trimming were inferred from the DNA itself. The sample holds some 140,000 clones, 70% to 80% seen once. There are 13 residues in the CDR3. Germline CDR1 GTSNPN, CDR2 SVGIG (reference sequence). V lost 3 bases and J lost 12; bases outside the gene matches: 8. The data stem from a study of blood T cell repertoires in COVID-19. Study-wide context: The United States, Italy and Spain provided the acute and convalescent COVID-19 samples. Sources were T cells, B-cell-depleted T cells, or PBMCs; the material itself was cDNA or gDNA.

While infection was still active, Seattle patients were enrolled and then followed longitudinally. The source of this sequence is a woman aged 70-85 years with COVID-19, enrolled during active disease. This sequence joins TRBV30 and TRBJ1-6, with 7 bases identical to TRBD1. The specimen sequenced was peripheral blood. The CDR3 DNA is TGTGCCTGGAGGGGGACAGCTAGAGAACCCCTCCACTTT. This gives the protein CAWRGTAREPLHF.